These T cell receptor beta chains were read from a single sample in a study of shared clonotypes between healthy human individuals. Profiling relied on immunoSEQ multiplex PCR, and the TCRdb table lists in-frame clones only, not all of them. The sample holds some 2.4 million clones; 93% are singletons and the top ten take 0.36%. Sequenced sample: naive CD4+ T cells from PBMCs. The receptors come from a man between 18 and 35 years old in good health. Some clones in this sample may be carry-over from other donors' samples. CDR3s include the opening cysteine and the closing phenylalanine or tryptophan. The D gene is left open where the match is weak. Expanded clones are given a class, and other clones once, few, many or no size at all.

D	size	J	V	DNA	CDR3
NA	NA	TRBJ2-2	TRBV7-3	TGTGCCAGCAGCTTAAGTCCAGGGGTGAGTTCTCCCGGGGAGCTGTTTTTT	CASSLSPGVSSPGELFF
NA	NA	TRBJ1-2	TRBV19	TGTGCCAGTAGTATGGTTTTCGGGGAAACGGGCTACACCTTC	CASSMVFGETGYTF
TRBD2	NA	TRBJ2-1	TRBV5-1	TGCGCCAGCAGCGTGAATAGCGGGAGCTCCTACAATGAGCAGTTCTTC	CASSVNSGSSYNEQFF
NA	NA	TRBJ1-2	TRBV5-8	TGTGCCAGCAGCTTGGCCAGGTCTCAAGGCTACACCTTC	CASSLARSQGYTF
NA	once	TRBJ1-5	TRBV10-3	TGTGCCATCAGTGAGTCGGAAACGCCCAATCAGCCCCAGCATTTT	CAISESETPNQPQHF
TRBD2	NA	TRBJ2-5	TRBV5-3	TGTGCCAGAAGCTTGATTGGACGTACCGGGACTAGCGGTCCGACAACCGGGTGGACCCAGTACTTC	CARSLIGRTGTSGPTTGWTQYF
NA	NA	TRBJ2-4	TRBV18	TGTGCCAGCTCACAACAAGGTCCGGGACAAGCAGCCAAAAACATTCAGTACTTC	CASSQQGPGQAAKNIQYF
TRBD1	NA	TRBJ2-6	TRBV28	TGTGCCTCGGACAGGGGGCATACTGGGGCCAACGTCCTGACTTTC	CASDRGHTGANVLTF
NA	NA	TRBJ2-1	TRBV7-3	TGTGCCAGCAGCTCCGTGACTAGGAATGAGCAGTTCTTC	CASSSVTRNEQFF
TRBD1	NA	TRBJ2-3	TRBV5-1	TGCGCCAGCATGGGGACAGGGGGTACAGATACGCAGTATTTT	CASMGTGGTDTQYF
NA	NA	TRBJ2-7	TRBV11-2	TGTGCCAGCAGCTTACTCGTGGCAGGGTCCTACGAGCAGTACTTC	CASSLLVAGSYEQYF
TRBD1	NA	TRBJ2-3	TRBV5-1	TGCGCCAGCAGCGGGAACAGGGGTGGCACAGATACGCAGTATTTT	CASSGNRGGTDTQYF
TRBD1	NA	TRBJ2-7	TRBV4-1	TGCGCCAGCAGCCACGGGAAGGACAGGGTTTACGAGCAGTACTTC	CASSHGKDRVYEQYF
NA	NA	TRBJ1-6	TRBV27	TGTGCCAGCAGTTTGGGGCCTACCCAGCTCCCGAGCTCCTATAATTCACCCCTCCACTTT	CASSLGPTQLPSSYNSPLHF
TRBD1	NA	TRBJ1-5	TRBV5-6	TGTGCCAGCAGCCGTTTGGCAGGGGGGGATCAGCCCCAGCATTTT	CASSRLAGGDQPQHF
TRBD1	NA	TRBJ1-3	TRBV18	TGTGCCAGCTCATCGGGACAGGGTTCTGGAAACACCATATATTTT	CASSSGQGSGNTIYF
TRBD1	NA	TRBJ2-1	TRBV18	TGTGCCAGCTCACCACTGACAGGGAGCTCCTACAATGAGCAGTTCTTC	CASSPLTGSSYNEQFF
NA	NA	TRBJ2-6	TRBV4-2	TGTGCCAGCAGCCTATACGGACCACGTAGCTCTGGGGCCAACGTCCTGACTTTC	CASSLYGPRSSGANVLTF
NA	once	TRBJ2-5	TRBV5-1	TGCGCCAGCAGCTTGGGGGGAACAGCGTTGGGAGAGACCCAGTACTTC	CASSLGGTALGETQYF
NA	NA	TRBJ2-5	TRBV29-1	TGCAGCGTTACCGGGACACTCCGGGAGACCCAGTACTTC	CSVTGTLRETQYF